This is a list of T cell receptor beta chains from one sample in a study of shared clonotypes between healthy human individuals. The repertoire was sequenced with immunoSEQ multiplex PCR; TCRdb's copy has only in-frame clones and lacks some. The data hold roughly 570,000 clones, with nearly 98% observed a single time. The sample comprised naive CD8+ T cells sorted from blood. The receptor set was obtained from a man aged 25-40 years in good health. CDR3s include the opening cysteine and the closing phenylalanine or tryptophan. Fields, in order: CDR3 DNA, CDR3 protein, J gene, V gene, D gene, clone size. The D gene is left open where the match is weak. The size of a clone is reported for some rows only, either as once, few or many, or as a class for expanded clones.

CDR3nt: TGCAGCGTTGATTTGGGCCAAAGCTCCTACAATGAGCAGTTCTTC
CDR3aa: CSVDLGQSSYNEQFF
j_gene: TRBJ2-1
v_gene: TRBV29-1
d_gene: -
abundance: -

CDR3nt: TGTGCCAGCAGCTTGGAGGGGGATAACACCGGGGAGCTGTTTTTT
CDR3aa: CASSLEGDNTGELFF
j_gene: TRBJ2-2
v_gene: TRBV13
d_gene: -
abundance: once

CDR3nt: TGTGCCAGCAGCTCCGGGACTAGCGGCCCTGGGGATGAGCAGTTCTTC
CDR3aa: CASSSGTSGPGDEQFF
j_gene: TRBJ2-1
v_gene: TRBV5-5
d_gene: TRBD2
abundance: -

CDR3nt: TGCAGCGTTGTTCCCTCCCGGGGGGACGCTTTCTTT
CDR3aa: CSVVPSRGDAFF
j_gene: TRBJ1-1
v_gene: TRBV29-1
d_gene: -
abundance: -

CDR3nt: TGTGCCAGCAGTGTCCCCTCCCGGACAATCTACGAGCAGTACTTC
CDR3aa: CASSVPSRTIYEQYF
j_gene: TRBJ2-7
v_gene: TRBV6-4
d_gene: -
abundance: once

CDR3nt: TGTGCCAGCAGCCCGGGGGGGAGCTTGAATCAGCCCCAGCATTTT
CDR3aa: CASSPGGSLNQPQHF
j_gene: TRBJ1-5
v_gene: TRBV9
d_gene: -
abundance: -

CDR3nt: TGTGCCAGCAGTTACCGCGGGAGGGGGGCAGATACGCAGTATTTT
CDR3aa: CASSYRGRGADTQYF
j_gene: TRBJ2-3
v_gene: TRBV6-5
d_gene: TRBD2
abundance: -

CDR3nt: TGTGCCAGCAGCTTGTTGTTTGAACTAGCGGGAGAAACGAACAATGAGCAGTTCTTC
CDR3aa: CASSLLFELAGETNNEQFF
j_gene: TRBJ2-1
v_gene: TRBV5-6
d_gene: TRBD2
abundance: -

CDR3nt: TGTGCCAGCAGTACCTACGCGGAATTCCTACAAGAGACCCAGTACTTC
CDR3aa: CASSTYAEFLQETQYF
j_gene: TRBJ2-5
v_gene: TRBV5-6
d_gene: -
abundance: -

CDR3nt: TGTGCCAGCAGCGGACAGCCCCAGCATTTT
CDR3aa: CASSGQPQHF
j_gene: TRBJ1-5
v_gene: TRBV28
d_gene: -
abundance: -

CDR3nt: TGTGCCAGCGGCTTACTAGCGGAGGGGCCCAATGAGCAGTTCTTC
CDR3aa: CASGLLAEGPNEQFF
j_gene: TRBJ2-1
v_gene: TRBV6-5
d_gene: TRBD2
abundance: -

CDR3nt: TGTGCCAGCAGCTTGTCACAGGGCCCTCATGTTTACGAGCAGTACTTC
CDR3aa: CASSLSQGPHVYEQYF
j_gene: TRBJ2-7
v_gene: TRBV5-6
d_gene: -
abundance: -

CDR3nt: TGTGCCAGCAGCTTATCGGGGAGCGCTCTAGCGGGAGTATTGAGGCTGTTCTTC
CDR3aa: CASSLSGSALAGVLRLFF
j_gene: TRBJ2-1
v_gene: TRBV7-8
d_gene: TRBD2
abundance: -

CDR3nt: TGTGCCACCAGCAGAGGTGTTAGCGGGGGAGACACAGATACGCAGTATTTT
CDR3aa: CATSRGVSGGDTDTQYF
j_gene: TRBJ2-3
v_gene: TRBV15
d_gene: TRBD2
abundance: -

CDR3nt: TGTGCCAGCAGCCCCGGGACAGGGGCTTACGAGCAGTACTTC
CDR3aa: CASSPGTGAYEQYF
j_gene: TRBJ2-7
v_gene: TRBV7-6
d_gene: TRBD1
abundance: -

CDR3nt: TGCGCCAGCAGCTGGACCGGGACAGGGGCAGATACGCAGTATTTT
CDR3aa: CASSWTGTGADTQYF
j_gene: TRBJ2-3
v_gene: TRBV5-1
d_gene: TRBD1
abundance: -

CDR3nt: TGTGCCAGCAAACCCGGGACAGGGCTCTATGGCTACACCTTC
CDR3aa: CASKPGTGLYGYTF
j_gene: TRBJ1-2
v_gene: TRBV27
d_gene: TRBD1
abundance: -

CDR3nt: TGCGCCAGCAGCCAACTGGGGGGGCAGCCCCAGCATTTT
CDR3aa: CASSQLGGQPQHF
j_gene: TRBJ1-5
v_gene: TRBV4-1
d_gene: -
abundance: -

CDR3nt: TGTGCCAGCAGCCAACCTAGCTTCCACGAGCAGTACTTC
CDR3aa: CASSQPSFHEQYF
j_gene: TRBJ2-7
v_gene: TRBV7-9
d_gene: -
abundance: -

CDR3nt: TGCGCCAGCAGCCCGGGACAGGGGGGTTTATACGAGCAGTACTTC
CDR3aa: CASSPGQGGLYEQYF
j_gene: TRBJ2-7
v_gene: TRBV5-1
d_gene: TRBD1
abundance: -

CDR3nt: TGTGCCAGCAGAGCGGAGGCTAGCACAGATACGCAGTATTTT
CDR3aa: CASRAEASTDTQYF
j_gene: TRBJ2-3
v_gene: TRBV27
d_gene: -
abundance: -

CDR3nt: TGTGCCACCTCCTCACCCTGGGGTAGCTATGGCTACACCTTC
CDR3aa: CATSSPWGSYGYTF
j_gene: TRBJ1-2
v_gene: TRBV6-5
d_gene: -
abundance: -